Following are 27 T cell receptor beta chains from one sample sequenced in a study of T-cell reconstitution after alpha-beta-depleted transplantation in children. Library preparation (for TCRbeta) was performed with unique molecular identifiers. TCRdb ran MiXCR on the PCR reads and lists one entry per CDR3 protein. Here the sample spans approximately 490,000 distinct CDR3 sequences, under 15% being singletons. The sequencing used PBMCs from the stem cell graft donor, collected from the stem cell graft. The receptors here all came from a human donor who donated a stem cell graft to a child with combined immunodeficiency.

This clonotype was detected only a few times. The V gene is TRBV13, the J gene TRBJ2-7; TRBD1 is a possible D gene (5 bases). Between the trimmed V and J ends, which lost 5 bases and 2 bases, there was a span of 13 bases. Germline CDR1 PRHDT, CDR2 FYEKMQ (reference sequence). This CDR3 region has 14 residues. The CDR3 spells CASSPPGRTYEQYF. The CDR3 region has the DNA TGTGCCAGCAGCCCCCCAGGGCGAACCTACGAGCAGTACTTC.

This clonotype turned up a few times. V is TRBV4-3 and J is TRBJ2-6, with D unresolved. Germline V gene data show CDR1 as LGHNA and CDR2 as YSLEER. This CDR3 has 18 residues. V was clipped by 0 bases and J by 0 bases, with 12 bases between them. The CDR3 coding sequence is TGCGCCAGCAGCCAAGATGGGCTCGTAGGCTCTGGGGCCAACGTCCTGACTTTC. Translation: CASSQDGLVGSGANVLTF.

Written as DNA, the CDR3 is TGTGCCAGCAGTTTATACGGAGGCCTCCAAGAGACCCAGTACTTC. Its translation: CASSLYGGLQETQYF. The genes are TRBV12-3 or TRBV12-4 and TRBJ2-5; D is possibly TRBD2 (5 bases). V was cut by 2 bases and J by 1 base, with 11 bases left in between. The CDR3 sequence is 15 residues long.

This clonotype was seen a few times. The chain has TRBV12-3 or TRBV12-4 and TRBJ1-2, with D perhaps TRBD1 (5 bases). The CDR3 sequence is 14 residues long. V was shortened by 5 bases and J by 6 bases, with 16 bases between the two germline ends. The CDR3 sequence: CASSTGLLGDGYTF. The DNA of the CDR3 is TGTGCCAGCAGTACCGGGCTACTAGGGGATGGCTACACCTTC.

CDR3 in amino acids: CATSDPKRGASTDTQYF. The CDR3 DNA follows: TGTGCCACCAGTGATCCCAAGCGGGGTGCTAGCACAGATACGCAGTATTTT. The chain couples TRBV24-1 to TRBJ2-3; 7 bases line up with TRBD2. The trim removed 3 bases at V and 0 bases at J, leaving 8 bases unmatched. Germline V gene lookup returns CDR1 KGHDR and CDR2 SFDVKD. The CDR3 length is 17 residues.

In its sample, this clonotype was seen many times. The V gene is TRBV7-2, the J gene TRBJ2-7, with 10 positions matching TRBD2. Germline CDR1 SGHTA, CDR2 FQGNSA. Trimming cost V 8 bases and J 7 bases; bases outside gene matches: 14. The CDR3 runs 15 residues. This CDR3 reads CASLPLAGERGEQYF. In DNA form, the CDR3 reads TGTGCCAGCTTGCCCCTAGCGGGAGAGAGGGGGGAGCAGTACTTC. Variable domain in full (rest from reference TRBV7-2 and TRBJ2-7): GAGVSQSPSNKVTEKGKDVELRCDPISGHTALYWYRQSLGQGLEFLIYFQGNSAPDKSGLPSDRFSAERTGGSVSTLTIQRTQQEDSAVYLCASLPLAGERGEQYFGPGTRLTVT.

This clonotype was counted ten times or more. CDR3 bases: TGTGCCAGCAGTTGGAGTGCCACCGGGGAGCTGTTTTTT. This sequence encodes CASSWSATGELFF. This sequence joins TRBV6-6 and TRBJ2-2, with D unclear. Between the trimmed V and J ends, which lost 4 bases and 4 bases, there was a span of 7 bases. Germline CDR1 MNHNY, CDR2 SVGAGI (reference sequence). CDR3 length equals 13 residues.

This clonotype was recorded a few times. This CDR3 reads CASSQLFSGTGKPGELFF. The CDR3 bases are TGCGCCAGCAGCCAACTTTTTTCCGGGACAGGGAAGCCCGGGGAGCTGTTTTTT. This chain links TRBV4-3 with TRBJ2-2, with 9 bases that match TRBD1. After removal of 2 bases from V and 6 bases from J, the junction contained 13 bases not matched to a gene. This CDR3 spans 18 amino acids. Germline CDR1 is LGHNA and CDR2 is YSLEER.

The gene calls are TRBV6-6 and TRBJ1-4; TRBD1 might be the D (6 bases). The V and J ends lost 8 bases and 7 bases respectively, with 14 bases between them. Per germline, CDR1 MNHNY and CDR2 SVGAGI (reference sequence). This CDR3 has 13 amino acids. The CDR3 sequence is CASAYGQFEKLFF. CDR3 nucleotides: TGTGCCAGCGCTTACGGACAGTTTGAAAAACTGTTTTTT.

This clonotype showed up just a few times. The V call is TRBV6-5, the J call TRBJ2-3; 7 bases map to TRBD1. J was trimmed by 0 bases and V by 2 bases; bases with no gene match: 8. The CDR3 length is 17 residues. Germline-derived CDR1 and CDR2 are MNHEY and SVGAGI. CDR3 DNA sequence: TGTGCCAGCAGTTACGACCTAGGGACAGCTAGCACAGATACGCAGTATTTT. This sequence encodes CASSYDLGTASTDTQYF.

This clonotype showed up just a few times. The V and J genes are TRBV4-3 and TRBJ2-6, with D unresolved. This CDR3 spans 16 amino acids. V was shortened by 0 bases and J by 2 bases, with 8 bases between the two germline ends. CDR1 is LGHNA and CDR2 is YSLEER in the germline V gene. The DNA of the CDR3 is TGCGCCAGCAGCCAAGAAGGGCAGACTGGGGCCAACGTCCTGACTTTC. Protein: CASSQEGQTGANVLTF.

This clonotype turned up a few times. The chain recombines TRBV24-1 with TRBJ2-2, with D possibly matching TRBD1 (5 bases). CDR3 size: 14 residues. Per germline, CDR1 KGHDR and CDR2 SFDVKD. Trimming stripped 5 bases from V and 6 bases from J, with 12 bases between. The CDR3 loop is CATSAGKGSGELFF. The CDR3 nucleotides read TGTGCCACCAGTGCTGGGAAGGGGTCCGGGGAGCTGTTTTTT.

This clonotype has a handful of counts. The chain employs TRBV9 and TRBJ2-1; TRBD2 agrees at 9 bases. Germline V gene lookup returns CDR1 SGDLS and CDR2 YYNGEE. The length of the CDR3 is 16 residues. V gave up 0 bases and J gave up 7 bases; unmatched junction bases: 8. The CDR3 here is CASSVDRTSVWNEQFF. The CDR3 DNA sequence: TGTGCCAGCAGCGTAGATAGGACTAGCGTCTGGAATGAGCAGTTCTTC.

This clonotype was picked up many times. The chain combines TRBV12-3 or TRBV12-4 with TRBJ2-7; TRBD2 aligns across 11 bases. The junction had 9 bases not matched to a gene; V was cut back by 2 bases and J by 0 bases. The CDR3 length is 18 residues. The CDR3: CASSLTVSGGADSYEQYF. The CDR3 nucleotides are TGTGCCAGCAGTTTAACGGTTAGCGGGGGGGCAGACTCCTACGAGCAGTACTTC.

This chain uses TRBV7-2 with TRBJ2-7; TRBD2 aligns across 15 bases. The CDR3 is 15 amino acids. The V and J ends lost 5 bases and 6 bases, in that order; junction bases with no gene match: 5. Germline-derived CDR1 and CDR2 are SGHTA and FQGNSA. DNA for the CDR3: TGTGCCAGCAGCAGACCGGGACTAGCGGGAGGCGAGCAGTACTTC. Translating it yields CASSRPGLAGGEQYF.

The chain carries TRBV5-1 and TRBJ2-1; the D gene is possibly TRBD2 (6 bases). The CDR3 runs 15 residues. Germline CDR1 reads SGHRS; CDR2 reads YFSETQ. Trimming stripped 1 base from V and 7 bases from J, with 15 bases between. CDR3 in DNA: TGCGCCAGCAGCTTGTGGGACTCCCCCGGGAATGAGCAGTTCTTC. Its protein product is CASSLWDSPGNEQFF.

The table lists this clonotype with a few counts. V usage is TRBV15 and J usage is TRBJ2-5; 10 nucleotides match TRBD2. The CDR3 consists of 20 residues. Looked up from germline, CDR1 is LNHNV and CDR2 is YYDKDF (reference sequence). J was trimmed by 2 bases and V by 5 bases; bases with no gene match: 20. In DNA form, the CDR3 reads TGTGCCACCAGCGGACCGTATTTTTCGAGTGGAGCGGGGGGGCAAGAGACCCAGTACTTC. Its protein product is CATSGPYFSSGAGGQETQYF.

The CDR3 nucleotides are TGTGCCAGCAGTGAGAGTTTTGGGCGGGATGAGACCGGGGAGCTGTTTTTT. It specifies CASSESFGRDETGELFF. The V call is TRBV6-1, the J call TRBJ2-2; a possible D gene is TRBD2 (6 bases). CDR3 size: 17 residues. Germline V CDR1 and CDR2: MNHNS, SASEGT. V was shortened by 3 bases and J by 5 bases, with 19 bases between the two germline ends.

The CDR3 region is CASSYSRHRLDYGYTF. The CDR3 coding sequence is TGTGCCAGCAGTTACTCGCGCCATCGATTAGACTATGGCTACACCTTC. This sequence joins TRBV6-5 and TRBJ1-2; the D is unclear. This CDR3 is 16 amino acids long. Deletions cut 0 bases from V and 3 bases from J, with 14 bases between. Germline V gene lookup returns CDR1 MNHEY and CDR2 SVGAGI.

This clonotype was seen a handful of times. The chain uses TRBV10-3 and TRBJ2-7, with 8 bases lining up with TRBD1. Germline V gene sequence: CDR1 ENHRY, CDR2 SYGVKD. This CDR3 is 18 amino acids long. J gave up 3 bases and V 2 bases, and 15 bases lay outside the gene matches. The CDR3 DNA reads as TGTGCCATCAGTGAGCCCGACAGTCCCTGGACAGGGAACTACGAGCAGTACTTC. Translation gives CAISEPDSPWTGNYEQYF.

This clonotype was picked up one time. The rearrangement links TRBV6-5 to TRBJ1-2; TRBD1 agrees at 9 bases. This CDR3 is 17 amino acids long. V shed 2 bases, J shed 5 bases, and the junction held 12 bases outside the gene matches. Germline V CDR1 and CDR2: MNHEY, SVGAGI. The CDR3 sequence: CASSYTRGPGQGYGYTF. CDR3 nucleotide sequence: TGTGCCAGCAGTTACACCCGCGGTCCGGGACAGGGTTATGGCTACACCTTC.

This clonotype showed up just a few times. The chain combines TRBV7-2 with TRBJ2-5; 7 bases are a match to TRBD1. Germline-derived CDR1 and CDR2 are SGHTA and FQGNSA. The ends lost 4 bases at V and 4 bases at J; junction bases unmatched: 6. The CDR3 is 14 amino acids. The CDR3 region is CASSSPDRAETQYF. The CDR3 DNA reads TGTGCCAGCAGCTCCCCCGACAGGGCAGAGACCCAGTACTTC.

This clonotype was observed at least ten times. This chain connects TRBV12-3 or TRBV12-4 to TRBJ2-1; TRBD2 is a possible D gene (5 bases). The CDR3 length is 14 residues. Deletions cut 3 bases from V and 5 bases from J, with 11 bases between. CDR3 bases: TGTGCCAGCAGTTTCGGGCAGGAGGACAATGAGCAGTTCTTC. It is translated as CASSFGQEDNEQFF.

In its sample, this clonotype was seen many times. V is TRBV11-2 and J is TRBJ2-3, with 8 bases lining up with TRBD2. The CDR3 runs 16 residues. The V segment lost 1 base and the J segment 5 bases; nucleotides outside the gene matches: 8. Germline V lookup: CDR1 SGHAT, CDR2 FQNNGV. The CDR3 here is CASSLGREGRGDTQYF. The CDR3 DNA sequence: TGTGCCAGCAGCTTAGGACGGGAGGGCCGCGGAGATACGCAGTATTTT. Using reference TRBV11-2 and TRBJ2-3 for the parts outside the CDR3, the full variable domain is EAGVAQSPRYKIIEKRQSVAFWCNPISGHATLYWYQQILGQGPKLLIQFQNNGVVDDSQLPKDRFSAERLKGVDSTLKIQPAKLEDSAVYLCASSLGREGRGDTQYFGPGTRLTVL.

This chain links TRBV9 with TRBJ2-1; no firm D call. The CDR3 is 16 amino acids. Trimming took 4 bases from V and 2 from J, leaving 16 bases between them. In germline, CDR1 is SGDLS, CDR2 YYNGEE. The CDR3 region is CASSPNSVSTYNEQFF. The CDR3, as DNA: TGTGCCAGCAGCCCTAACAGTGTGTCGACCTACAATGAGCAGTTCTTC.

The sample holds a few counts of this clonotype. The genes are TRBV4-2 and TRBJ2-7, with 9 bases aligning to TRBD1. Per the germline V gene, CDR1 is LGHNA and CDR2 is YNFKEQ. The CDR3 extends over 17 amino acids. After removal of 0 bases from V and 3 bases from J, the junction contained 9 bases not matched to a gene. The CDR3 region is CASSQELTGGVSYEQYF. As DNA, the CDR3 is TGTGCCAGCAGCCAAGAACTCACAGGGGGCGTTAGCTACGAGCAGTACTTC.

This clonotype has only one observation. The CDR3 sequence is CASNPGGGLNQPQHF. DNA of the CDR3: TGTGCCAGCAACCCCGGCGGGGGTTTGAATCAGCCCCAGCATTTT. This chain uses TRBV6-1 with TRBJ1-5; the D gene is possibly TRBD1 (5 bases). The CDR3 runs to 15 residues. The V end was cut by 7 bases, the J end by 4 bases, with 17 bases between. Germline loops: CDR1 MNHNS, CDR2 SASEGT.